This record covers a single T cell receptor (beta chain). What it binds is not known. The data stem from a study of cytomegalovirus exposure and HLA in healthy donors. Study-level background: In a later analysis, it was reported that the roughly 130 validation repertoires had been produced on the same platform as the roughly 650 repertoires belonging to the first cohort.

Study conclusions and caveats: Rare TCR sequences predominated, though certain public TCRs were found in many donors. Researchers counted approximately 160 TCR beta chains as cytomegalovirus-associated.

Profiling relied on immunoSEQ multiplex PCR, and the TCRdb table lists in-frame clones only, not all of them. The repertoire includes 90,000 or so clones, around 85% of them detected once, and 20% to 25% sits in the top ten. The V gene's germline CDR1 is LNHDA and CDR2 SQIVND (reference sequence). There are 13 residues in the CDR3. J lost 4 bases, V lost 5 bases, and 1 base had no gene match. V and J are TRBV19 and TRBJ1-2, with 10 bases matching TRBD1. The TCR comes from a man aged 18 to 29 in good health and CMV-seropositive. The sample comprised PBMCs. CDR3: CASSRQGAYGYTF. In DNA, the CDR3 is TGTGCCAGTAGTCGACAGGGGGCCTATGGCTACACCTTC.